This T cell receptor beta chain was sequenced in a study of OX40 agonist ivuxolimab in advanced cancers. Study-level information: Ivuxolimab, an agonistic anti-OX40 (CD134) antibody, was given to patients.

Measured with immunoSEQ multiplex PCR; TCRdb has only the in-frame clones, and not every one. Of fewer than 90,000 clones listed, roughly nine tenths were seen once; the top ten hold around 1.5%. The V gene lost 2 bases and the J gene lost 0 bases, with 12 bases spanning the gap. The CDR3 is made up of 16 amino acids. Germline values: CDR1 KGHSH, CDR2 LQKENI. Blood samples were obtained at baseline, cycle 4 day 1, and cycle 7 day 1. The chain is built from TRBV18 and TRBJ2-3; D is possibly TRBD1 (6 bases). The starting material was CD4+ or CD8+ T cells sorted from blood, obtained in a trial of the OX40 agonist ivuxolimab. The clonotype comes from an adult with an advanced solid tumor such as melanoma, head and neck, liver or kidney cancer. CDR3 region: CASSPVVGQSTDTQYF. DNA of the CDR3: TGTGCCAGCTCACCAGTGGTTGGACAGAGCACAGATACGCAGTATTTT.